This record covers a single T cell receptor beta chain. Its antigen remains unknown. The data belong to a study of vaccination effects on CD4 cells after COVID-19. The CDR3 contains 16 residues. V was clipped by 1 base and J by 8 bases, with 18 bases between them. Germline CDR1 and CDR2: SEHNR and FQNEAQ (reference sequence). Subsequent to 10 days of culture, CD4+ T cells were isolated. The repertoire was sequenced with immunoSEQ multiplex PCR; TCRdb's copy has only in-frame clones and lacks some. The data contain approximately 46,000 clones, approximately 81% of them singletons. The chain links TRBV7-9 to TRBJ1-3; D is perhaps TRBD1 (5 bases). The clonotype originates from a human donor who had a prior SARS-CoV-2 infection. Sample: CD4+ T cells from PBMCs cultured without peptide, taken before COVID-19 vaccination. The chain's CDR3 is CASSLVGQPGGDTIYF. The CDR3 DNA reads TGTGCCAGCAGCTTAGTTGGTCAGCCGGGGGGAGACACCATATATTTT.